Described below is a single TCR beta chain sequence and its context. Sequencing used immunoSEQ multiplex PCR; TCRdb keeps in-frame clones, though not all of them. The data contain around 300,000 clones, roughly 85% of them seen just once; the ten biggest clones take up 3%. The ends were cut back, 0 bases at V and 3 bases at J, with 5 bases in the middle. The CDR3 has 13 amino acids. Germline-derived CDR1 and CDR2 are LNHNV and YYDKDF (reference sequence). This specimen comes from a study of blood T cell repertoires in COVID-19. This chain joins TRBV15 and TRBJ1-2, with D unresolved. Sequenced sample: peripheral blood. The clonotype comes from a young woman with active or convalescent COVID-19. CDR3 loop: CATSRDPYYGYTF. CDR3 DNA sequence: TGTGCCACCAGCAGAGATCCGTACTATGGCTACACCTTC.